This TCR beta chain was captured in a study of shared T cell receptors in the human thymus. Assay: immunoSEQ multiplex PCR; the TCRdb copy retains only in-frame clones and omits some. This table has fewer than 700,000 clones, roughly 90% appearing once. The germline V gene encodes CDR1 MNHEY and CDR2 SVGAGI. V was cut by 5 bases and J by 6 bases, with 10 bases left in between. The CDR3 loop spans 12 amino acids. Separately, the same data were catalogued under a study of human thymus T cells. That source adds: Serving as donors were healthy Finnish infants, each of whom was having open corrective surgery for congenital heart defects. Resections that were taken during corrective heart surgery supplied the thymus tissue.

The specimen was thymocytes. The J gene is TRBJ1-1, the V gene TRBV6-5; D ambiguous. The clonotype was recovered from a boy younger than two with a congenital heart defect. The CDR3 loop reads CASSPTRSEAFF. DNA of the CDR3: TGTGCCAGCAGTCCCACGCGTTCTGAAGCTTTCTTT.